This is a list of T cell receptor beta chains from one sample in a study of beta chain features in type 1 diabetes. Method: immunoSEQ multiplex PCR; TCRdb's copy keeps in-frame clones and lacks some. This table holds approximately 400,000 clones, approximately 15% found once. The material sequenced was naive CD4+ T cells from blood. The receptors were sampled from a woman under 30 in good health. Both conserved end residues are part of each CDR3. The D gene is left open where the match is weak. Part of the rows lack a size; the others show once, few, many or a class for expanded clones.

TRBV5-1,NA,TRBD1,TRBJ2-7,TGCGCCAGCACGGGACAGGGGGCCATCTACGAGCAGTACTTC,CASTGQGAIYEQYF
TRBV7-9,NA,NA,TRBJ1-1,TGTGCCAGCAGCCACGGGAGGGGGGCGGCTTTCTTT,CASSHGRGAAFF
TRBV5-6,NA,TRBD1,TRBJ1-5,TGTGCCAGCAGCGAAGGACAGGCACAAAGCAATCAGCCCCAGCATTTT,CASSEGQAQSNQPQHF
TRBV5-8,NA,NA,TRBJ1-2,TGTGCCAGCAGCCGGGAATATGGCTACACCTTC,CASSREYGYTF
TRBV6-1,few,TRBD1,TRBJ2-3,TGTGCCAGCACCCGACAGGGTGGGACAGATACGCAGTATTTT,CASTRQGGTDTQYF
TRBV5-4,NA,TRBD2,TRBJ2-3,TGTGCCAGCAGCCCCGGGCTAGCGGGAGGCCCTACGTGGGCAGATACGCAGTATTTT,CASSPGLAGGPTWADTQYF
TRBV7-2,few,TRBD2,TRBJ2-7,TGTGCCAGCAGCACAGGACTAGCGGCCTACGAGCAGTACTTC,CASSTGLAAYEQYF
TRBV7-3,few,TRBD2,TRBJ2-3,TGTGCCAGCAGCCCCTCCCAGCTAGCGGCCACAGATACGCAGTATTTT,CASSPSQLAATDTQYF
TRBV9,few,NA,TRBJ1-2,TGTGCCAGCAGCGTAGGCACAGGGACCGTCTATGGCTACACCTTC,CASSVGTGTVYGYTF
TRBV11-2,NA,NA,TRBJ1-4,TGTGCCAGCAGCGGACAGAGAACTAATGAAAAACTGTTTTTT,CASSGQRTNEKLFF
TRBV19,few,TRBD1,TRBJ2-5,TGTGCCAGTAGTCCCGTACAGGGGACGGAGACCCAGTACTTC,CASSPVQGTETQYF
TRBV5-1,few,NA,TRBJ1-1,TGCGCCAGCAGCCCCGCGGGTACAGGGACGGGCCCTGAAGCTTTCTTT,CASSPAGTGTGPEAFF
TRBV4-2,few,TRBD1,TRBJ2-1,TGTGCCAGCAGCCATGGAACAGGGGGTTCCTACAATGAGCAGTTCTTC,CASSHGTGGSYNEQFF
TRBV7-8,NA,NA,TRBJ2-6,TGTGCCAGCAGCTTAGGATTGCGGGCTGGGGCCAACGTCCTGACTTTC,CASSLGLRAGANVLTF
TRBV5-6,NA,NA,TRBJ2-4,TGTGCCAGCAGGGACAGCGGTTCCGTAGCCAAAAACATTCAGTACTTC,CASRDSGSVAKNIQYF
TRBV9,few,TRBD2,TRBJ2-3,TGTGCCAGCAGCGTGGGACCTAGCGGGAGGGGAACAGATACGCAGTATTTT,CASSVGPSGRGTDTQYF
TRBV11-2,NA,TRBD1,TRBJ2-5,TGTGCCAGCAGCTTAGGACAGGGGAGGGAGACCCAGTACTTC,CASSLGQGRETQYF
TRBV5-1,NA,TRBD1,TRBJ2-5,TGCGCCAGCAGCTTGGCGGCAGGGGGATACCAAGAGACCCAGTACTTC,CASSLAAGGYQETQYF
TRBV6-5,NA,NA,TRBJ2-5,TGTGCCAGCAGTACCTCTGGCGAGACCCAGTACTTC,CASSTSGETQYF
TRBV15,NA,NA,TRBJ2-7,TGTGCCACCAGCAGAGTCGGGAGCTCCTACGAGCAGTACTTC,CATSRVGSSYEQYF
TRBV7-9,NA,TRBD1,TRBJ2-7,TGTGCCAGCAGCTACCCAGACAGGGGCAACGAGCAGTACTTC,CASSYPDRGNEQYF
TRBV29-1,NA,NA,TRBJ2-3,TGCAGCGTTGTGATTTTGGGGAGTAGTACAGATACGCAGTATTTT,CSVVILGSSTDTQYF
TRBV9,NA,NA,TRBJ2-3,TGTGCCAGCAGCGTAGGGCCTGGCACAGATACGCAGTATTTT,CASSVGPGTDTQYF
TRBV15,few,TRBD2,TRBJ2-1,TGTGCCACCAGCAGGCTAGCGGGTAGCTCCTACAATGAGCAGTTCTTC,CATSRLAGSSYNEQFF
TRBV6-5,NA,TRBD2,TRBJ2-3,TGTGCCAGCAGCGGACTAGCGGTCACAGATACGCAGTATTTT,CASSGLAVTDTQYF